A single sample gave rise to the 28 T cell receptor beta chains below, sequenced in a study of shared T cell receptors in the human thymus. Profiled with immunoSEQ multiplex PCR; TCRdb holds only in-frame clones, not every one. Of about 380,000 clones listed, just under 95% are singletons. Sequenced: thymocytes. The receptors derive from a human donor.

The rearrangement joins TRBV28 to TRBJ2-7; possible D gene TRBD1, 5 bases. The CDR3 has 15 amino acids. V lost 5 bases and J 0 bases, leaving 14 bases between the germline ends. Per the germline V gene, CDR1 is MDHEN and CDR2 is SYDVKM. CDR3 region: CASSAPTAHSYEQYF. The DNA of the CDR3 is TGTGCCAGCAGTGCTCCGACAGCTCACTCCTACGAGCAGTACTTC.

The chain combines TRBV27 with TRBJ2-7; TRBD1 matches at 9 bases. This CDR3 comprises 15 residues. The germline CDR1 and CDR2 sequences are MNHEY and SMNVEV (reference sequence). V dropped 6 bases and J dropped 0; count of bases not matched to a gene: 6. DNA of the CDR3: TGTGCCAGCAGAAAGGAGGACAGGGGCTCCTACGAGCAGTACTTC. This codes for CASRKEDRGSYEQYF.

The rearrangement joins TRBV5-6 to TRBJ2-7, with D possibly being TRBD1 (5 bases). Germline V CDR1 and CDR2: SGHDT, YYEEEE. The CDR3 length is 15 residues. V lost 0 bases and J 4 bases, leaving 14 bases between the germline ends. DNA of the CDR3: TGTGCCAGCAGCTTGGAGAGCAGGACATCTTACGAGCAGTACTTC. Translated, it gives CASSLESRTSYEQYF.

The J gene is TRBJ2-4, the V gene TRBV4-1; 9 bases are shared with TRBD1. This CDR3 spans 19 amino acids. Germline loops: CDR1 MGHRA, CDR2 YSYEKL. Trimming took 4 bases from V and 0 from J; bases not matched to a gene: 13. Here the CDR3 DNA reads TGCGCCAGCAGCCCCCCCCGGGACAGGGAGGTCGGAGCCAAAAACATTCAGTACTTC. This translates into CASSPPRDREVGAKNIQYF.

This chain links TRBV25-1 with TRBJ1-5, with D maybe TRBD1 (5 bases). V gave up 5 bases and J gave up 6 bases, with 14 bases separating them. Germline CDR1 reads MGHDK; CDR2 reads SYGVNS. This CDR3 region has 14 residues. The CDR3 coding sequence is TGTGCCAGCAGTCCAATCGGGGCAGGTCAGCCCCAGCATTTT. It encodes CASSPIGAGQPQHF.

The CDR3 region is CASSIRATGRLYGYTF. The CDR3 DNA sequence: TGTGCCAGTAGTATACGGGCGACAGGGCGACTCTATGGCTACACCTTC. The gene calls are TRBV19 and TRBJ1-2; 7 positions match TRBD1. V dropped 2 bases and J dropped 4; count of bases not matched to a gene: 10. The CDR3 is 16 amino acids. The V gene's germline CDR1 is LNHDA and CDR2 SQIVND (reference sequence).

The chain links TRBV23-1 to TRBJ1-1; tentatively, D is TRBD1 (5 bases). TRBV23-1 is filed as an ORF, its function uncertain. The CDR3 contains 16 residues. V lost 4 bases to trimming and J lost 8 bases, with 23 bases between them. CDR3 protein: CASSPPWDVDGIEAFF. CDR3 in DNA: TGCGCCAGCAGTCCACCTTGGGACGTCGATGGGATCGAAGCTTTCTTT.

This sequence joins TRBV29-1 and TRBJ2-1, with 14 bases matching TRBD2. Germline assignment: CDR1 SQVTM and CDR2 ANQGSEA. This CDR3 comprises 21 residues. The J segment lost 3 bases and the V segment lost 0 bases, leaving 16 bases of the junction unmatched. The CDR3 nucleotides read TGCAGCGTTGAAGATGGTCCAGGGGGACTAGCGGGAGTTGGGAACTACAATGAGCAGTTCTTC. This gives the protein CSVEDGPGGLAGVGNYNEQFF.

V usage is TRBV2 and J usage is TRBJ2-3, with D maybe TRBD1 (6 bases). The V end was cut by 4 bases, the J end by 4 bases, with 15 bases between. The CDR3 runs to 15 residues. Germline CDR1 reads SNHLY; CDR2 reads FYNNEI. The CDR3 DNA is TGTGCCAGCAGTGGAATCGACAGGCTCTCAGATACGCAGTATTTT. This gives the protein CASSGIDRLSDTQYF.

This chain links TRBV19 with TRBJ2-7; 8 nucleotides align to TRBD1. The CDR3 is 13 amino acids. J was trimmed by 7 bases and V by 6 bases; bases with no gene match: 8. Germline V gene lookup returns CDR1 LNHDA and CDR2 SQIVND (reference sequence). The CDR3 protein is CASSDRGSREQYF. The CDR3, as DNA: TGTGCCAGTAGCGACAGGGGATCGAGGGAGCAGTACTTC.

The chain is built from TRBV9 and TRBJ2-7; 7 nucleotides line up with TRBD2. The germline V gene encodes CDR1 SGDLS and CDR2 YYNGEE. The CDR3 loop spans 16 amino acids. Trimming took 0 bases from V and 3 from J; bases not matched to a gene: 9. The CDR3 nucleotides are TGTGCCAGCAGCGTAGTCGGGACTAACCCTGTCTACGAGCAGTACTTC. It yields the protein CASSVVGTNPVYEQYF. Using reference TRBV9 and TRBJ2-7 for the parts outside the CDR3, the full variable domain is DSGVTQTPKHLITATGQRVTLRCSPRSGDLSVYWYQQSLDQGLQFLIQYYNGEERAKGNILERFSAQQFPDLHSELNLSSLELGDSALYFCASSVVGTNPVYEQYFGPGTRLTVT.

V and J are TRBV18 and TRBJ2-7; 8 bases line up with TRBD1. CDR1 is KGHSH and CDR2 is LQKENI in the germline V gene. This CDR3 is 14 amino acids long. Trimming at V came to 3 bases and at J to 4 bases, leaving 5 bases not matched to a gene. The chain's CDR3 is CASSPGQAPYEQYF. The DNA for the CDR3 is TGTGCCAGCTCACCGGGACAGGCCCCTTACGAGCAGTACTTC.

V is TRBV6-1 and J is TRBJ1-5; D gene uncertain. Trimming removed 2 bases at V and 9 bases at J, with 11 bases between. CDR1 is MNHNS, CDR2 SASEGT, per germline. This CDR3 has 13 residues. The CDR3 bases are TGTGCCAGCAGTGAAAGGCGGGGTCGGCCCCAGCATTTT. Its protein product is CASSERRGRPQHF.

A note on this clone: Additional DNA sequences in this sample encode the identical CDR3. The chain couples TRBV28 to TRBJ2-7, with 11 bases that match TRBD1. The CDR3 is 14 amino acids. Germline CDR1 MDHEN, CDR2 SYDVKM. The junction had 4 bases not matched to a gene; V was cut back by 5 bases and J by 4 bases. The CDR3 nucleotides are TGTGCCAGCAGTCCCGGACAGGGGGCGTACGAGCAGTACTTC. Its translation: CASSPGQGAYEQYF.

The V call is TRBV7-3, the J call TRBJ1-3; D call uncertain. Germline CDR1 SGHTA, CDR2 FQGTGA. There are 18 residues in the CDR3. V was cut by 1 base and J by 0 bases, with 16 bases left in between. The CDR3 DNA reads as TGTGCCAGCAGCTTAAAACTCAGAGTAAAGACCTCTGGAAACACCATATATTTT. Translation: CASSLKLRVKTSGNTIYF.

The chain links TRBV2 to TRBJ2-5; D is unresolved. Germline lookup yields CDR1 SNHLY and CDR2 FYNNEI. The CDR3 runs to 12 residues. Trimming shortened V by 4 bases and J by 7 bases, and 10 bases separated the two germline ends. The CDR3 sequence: CASSGGFGTQYF. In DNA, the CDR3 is TGTGCCAGCAGTGGCGGCTTCGGGACCCAGTACTTC.

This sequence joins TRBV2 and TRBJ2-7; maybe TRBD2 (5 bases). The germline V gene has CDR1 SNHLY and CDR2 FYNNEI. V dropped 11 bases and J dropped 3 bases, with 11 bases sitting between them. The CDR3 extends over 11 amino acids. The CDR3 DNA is TGTGCCGGTAGACGGGACTACGAGCAGTACTTC. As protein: CAGRRDYEQYF.

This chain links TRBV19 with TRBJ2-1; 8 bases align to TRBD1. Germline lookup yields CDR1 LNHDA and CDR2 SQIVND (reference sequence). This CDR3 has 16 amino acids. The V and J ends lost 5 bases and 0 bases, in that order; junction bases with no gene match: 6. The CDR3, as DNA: TGTGCCAGTAGTCCCGTTGGACAGGGCTCCTACAATGAGCAGTTCTTC. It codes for CASSPVGQGSYNEQFF.

CDR3 residues: CASSLVGPRGSYNEQFF. The CDR3 DNA reads as TGTGCCAGCAGCTTGGTCGGTCCCAGGGGGTCCTACAATGAGCAGTTCTTC. The chain joins TRBV7-3 to TRBJ2-1; the match to TRBD1 covers 7 bases. Germline loops: CDR1 SGHTA, CDR2 FQGTGA. The CDR3 contains 17 residues. V dropped 3 bases and J dropped 1; count of bases not matched to a gene: 9.

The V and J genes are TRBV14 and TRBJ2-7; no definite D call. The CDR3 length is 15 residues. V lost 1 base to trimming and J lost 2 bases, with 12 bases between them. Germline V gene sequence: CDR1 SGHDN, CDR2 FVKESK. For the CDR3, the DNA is TGTGCCAGCAGCCAAGCTCGGCCCCTGCCCTACGAGCAGTACTTC. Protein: CASSQARPLPYEQYF.

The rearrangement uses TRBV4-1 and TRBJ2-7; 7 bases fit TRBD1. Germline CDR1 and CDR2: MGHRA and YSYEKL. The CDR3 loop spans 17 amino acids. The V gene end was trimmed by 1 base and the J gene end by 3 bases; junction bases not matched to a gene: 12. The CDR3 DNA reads TGCGCCAGCAGCCAAGCTCCAAAGAGGACAGGTTACTACGAGCAGTACTTC. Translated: CASSQAPKRTGYYEQYF.

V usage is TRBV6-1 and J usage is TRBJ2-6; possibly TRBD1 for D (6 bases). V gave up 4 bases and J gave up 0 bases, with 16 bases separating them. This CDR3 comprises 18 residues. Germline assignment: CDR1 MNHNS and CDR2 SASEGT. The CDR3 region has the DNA TGTGCCAGCAGTGGTCAGGGGTCCCGAAGCTCTGGGGCCAACGTCCTGACTTTC. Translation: CASSGQGSRSSGANVLTF.

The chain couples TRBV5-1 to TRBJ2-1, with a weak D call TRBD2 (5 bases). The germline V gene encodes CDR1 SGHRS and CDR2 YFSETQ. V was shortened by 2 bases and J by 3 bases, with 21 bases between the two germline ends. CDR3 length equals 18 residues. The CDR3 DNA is TGCGCCAGCAGCTTTATACCGACGGAGGAGGAACGCTACAATGAGCAGTTCTTC. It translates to CASSFIPTEEERYNEQFF.

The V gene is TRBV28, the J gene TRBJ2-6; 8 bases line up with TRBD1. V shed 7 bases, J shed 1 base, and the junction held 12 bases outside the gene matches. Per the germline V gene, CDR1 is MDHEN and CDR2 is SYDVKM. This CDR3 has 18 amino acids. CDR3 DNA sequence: TGTGCCAGCATGATTTCCCCGGACAGGGCTTCTGGGGCCAACGTCCTGACTTTC. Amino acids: CASMISPDRASGANVLTF.

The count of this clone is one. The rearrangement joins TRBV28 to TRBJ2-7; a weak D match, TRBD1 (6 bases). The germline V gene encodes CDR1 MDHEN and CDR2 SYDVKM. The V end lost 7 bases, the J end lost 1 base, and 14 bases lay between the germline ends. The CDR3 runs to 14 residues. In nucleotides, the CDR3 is TGTGCCAGCATCCTCGAAGGGGGATCCTACGAGCAGTACTTC. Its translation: CASILEGGSYEQYF. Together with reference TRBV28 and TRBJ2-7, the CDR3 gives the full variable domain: DVKVTQSSRYLVKRTGEKVFLECVQDMDHENMFWYRQDPGLGLRLIYFSYDVKMKEKGDIPEGYSVSREKKERFSLILESASTNQTSMYLCASILEGGSYEQYFGPGTRLTVT.

The CDR3 DNA reads as TGTGCCAGCCACATTAATAGCGGGAGGGCCTGCAATGAGCAGTTCTTC. It specifies CASHINSGRACNEQFF. The V gene is TRBV5-6, the J gene TRBJ2-1, with 11 positions matching TRBD2. V dropped 7 bases and J dropped 6; count of bases not matched to a gene: 12. The CDR3 is made up of 16 amino acids. Germline-derived CDR1 and CDR2 are SGHDT and YYEEEE. The entire variable domain, with the rest obtained from reference TRBV5-6 and TRBJ2-1, is as follows: DAGVTQSPTHLIKTRGQQVTLRCSPKSGHDTVSWYQQALGQGPQFIFQYYEEEERQRGNFPDRFSGHQFPNYSSELNVNALLLGDSALYLCASHINSGRACNEQFFGPGTRLTVL.

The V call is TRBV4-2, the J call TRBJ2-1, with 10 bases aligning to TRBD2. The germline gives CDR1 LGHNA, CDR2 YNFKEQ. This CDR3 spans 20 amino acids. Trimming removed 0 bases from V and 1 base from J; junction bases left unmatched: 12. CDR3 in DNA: TGTGCCAGCAGCCAAGACAGGAGGCTAGCGGGAGTGGGATCCTACAATGAGCAGTTCTTC. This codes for CASSQDRRLAGVGSYNEQFF.

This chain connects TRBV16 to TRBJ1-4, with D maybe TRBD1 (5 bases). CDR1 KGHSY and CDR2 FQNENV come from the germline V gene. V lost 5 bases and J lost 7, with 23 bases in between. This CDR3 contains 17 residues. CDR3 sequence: CASSTPGKGLSSEKLFF. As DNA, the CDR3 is TGTGCCAGCAGCACCCCAGGGAAGGGTTTGTCTTCTGAAAAACTGTTTTTT.